Described below is a single TCR beta chain sequence and its context. Its target is unknown. The entry originates in a study of blood T cells in healthy people across ages. The CDR3 loop spans 17 amino acids. Germline V gives CDR1 MGHDK, CDR2 SYGVNS. Trimming took off 4 bases at V and 5 bases at J, with 24 bases between the two ends. For the second PCR, which ran for about 7 to 11 cycles, a sample-barcoded 5' primer and a J-beta primer mix were used. The template-switch adaptor, which had 12 random nucleotides, put a tag on each cDNA molecule. MiXCR, applied by TCRdb to the 5' RACE reads, yields one record per CDR3 protein. In the table there are about 1.5 million distinct CDR3 sequences, roughly 45% of which are singletons. Overall study findings and caveats: Shifts in expanded clonotypes may have been confounded by donor CMV status, which was unknown. Per million T cells, the diversity of TCR beta decreased roughly linearly as age advanced.

Per-sample PBMC isolation yielded at least 6.5 million cells. Sequenced: blood. This rearrangement joins TRBV25-1 to TRBJ2-7, with D possibly being TRBD1 or TRBD2 (5 bases each). This clonotype was sampled from a woman under 30 in good health. This chain's CDR3 is CASSVEGWGTSSDEQYF. The DNA of the CDR3 is TGTGCCAGCAGTGTTGAAGGATGGGGGACCTCCAGCGACGAGCAGTACTTC.